The 11 T cell receptor beta chains below were found in one sample sequenced in a study of cytomegalovirus exposure and HLA in healthy donors. Profiled with immunoSEQ multiplex PCR; TCRdb holds only in-frame clones, not every one. The sample lists under 300,000 clones; about 86% were seen once. The specimen sequenced was PBMCs. Receptor source: a woman between 18 and 30 years old in good health and CMV-seronegative.

Here the CDR3 DNA reads TGCGCCAGCGGGACGGGACACTCTAACTATGGCTACACCTTC. Its protein product is CASGTGHSNYGYTF. The gene calls are TRBV10-2 and TRBJ1-2, with a possible D match to TRBD1 (6 bases). The CDR3 is 14 amino acids. CDR1 WSHSY and CDR2 SAAADI come from the germline V gene. V was shortened by 8 bases and J by 0 bases, with 13 bases between the two germline ends.

This clone was detected only once. The rearrangement uses TRBV7-2 and TRBJ2-7; possibly TRBD1 for D (6 bases). The CDR3 has 14 residues. Germline values: CDR1 SGHTA, CDR2 FQGNSA. The V end was cut by 5 bases, the J end by 0 bases, with 11 bases between. CDR3 in amino acids: CASSPRTASYEQYF. The CDR3 bases are TGTGCCAGCAGCCCTCGGACAGCCTCCTACGAGCAGTACTTC.

The genes are TRBV15 and TRBJ1-5; the D gene is possibly TRBD1 (5 bases). Germline assignment: CDR1 LNHNV and CDR2 YYDKDF (reference sequence). CDR3 length: 15 residues. The V end was cut by 4 bases, the J end by 2 bases, with 12 bases between. As DNA, the CDR3 is TGTGCCACCAGCAAGTTACAGGAAGGCAATCAGCCCCAGCATTTT. Translating it yields CATSKLQEGNQPQHF. Full variable domain (outside the CDR3, taken from reference TRBV15 and TRBJ1-5): DAMVIQNPRYQVTQFGKPVTLSCSQTLNHNVMYWYQQKSSQAPKLLFHYYDKDFNNEADTPDNFQSRRPNTSFCFLDIRSPGLGDTAMYLCATSKLQEGNQPQHFGDGTRLSIL.

The chain uses TRBV19 and TRBJ2-7; D ambiguous. CDR1 and CDR2 from the germline V gene are LNHDA and SQIVND (reference sequence). With 5 bases removed from V and 2 bases from J, the gap between germline ends came to 7 bases. The CDR3 has 12 residues. Written as DNA, the CDR3 is TGTGCCAGTAGTGCGTCTACCTACGAGCAGTACTTC. It yields the protein CASSASTYEQYF.

The chain links TRBV19 to TRBJ2-5; 9 positions agree with TRBD1. The germline gives CDR1 LNHDA, CDR2 SQIVND (reference sequence). The CDR3 has 14 residues. The junction had 5 bases not matched to a gene; V was cut back by 4 bases and J by 5 bases. The CDR3 sequence is CASSNYRGRETQYF. As DNA, the CDR3 is TGTGCCAGTAGTAACTACAGGGGGCGGGAGACCCAGTACTTC.

This clone was seen a few times. The V call is TRBV4-3, the J call TRBJ2-5, with 8 bases that match TRBD2. Unmatched junction bases numbered 7, after V lost 0 bases and J lost 4 bases. CDR1 LGHNA and CDR2 YSLEER come from the germline V gene. This CDR3 contains 16 residues. In nucleotides, the CDR3 is TGCGCCAGCAGCCAAGATTTACGGGGGGGCGGAGAGACCCAGTACTTC. This encodes CASSQDLRGGGETQYF.

This chain connects TRBV27 to TRBJ2-7; 7 nucleotides match TRBD1. The V and J ends lost 4 bases and 0 bases, in that order; junction bases with no gene match: 3. The CDR3 consists of 14 residues. From germline, CDR1 is MNHEY and CDR2 SMNVEV (reference sequence). The chain's CDR3 is CASSYRDSSYEQYF. DNA for the CDR3: TGTGCCAGCAGTTATAGGGACAGCTCCTACGAGCAGTACTTC.

The V gene is TRBV9, the J gene TRBJ2-5; 10 bases agree with TRBD2. The CDR3 spans 18 residues. The V gene end was trimmed by 4 bases and the J gene end by 0 bases; junction bases not matched to a gene: 12. The germline V gene encodes CDR1 SGDLS and CDR2 YYNGEE. CDR3 protein: CASSPRASGGPNQETQYF. The CDR3 DNA reads TGTGCCAGCAGCCCCCGGGCTAGCGGGGGCCCTAACCAAGAGACCCAGTACTTC.

This clone has more than one count but fewer than ten. The chain combines TRBV6-4 with TRBJ2-1; a possible D gene is TRBD2 (6 bases). CDR3 size: 14 residues. V gave up 6 bases and J gave up 7 bases, with 16 bases separating them. Germline V gene data show CDR1 as MRHNA and CDR2 as SNTAGT. This chain's CDR3 is CASSRGVEGNEQFF. CDR3 coding DNA: TGTGCCAGCAGCCGAGGGGTGGAGGGGAATGAGCAGTTCTTC.

This chain uses TRBV5-1 with TRBJ2-1; 9 bases agree with TRBD2. This CDR3 is built from 14 residues. In germline, CDR1 is SGHRS, CDR2 YFSETQ. V dropped 5 bases and J dropped 4; count of bases not matched to a gene: 4. The CDR3, as DNA: TGCGCCAGCAGGAAACTAGCGGGTTACAATGAGCAGTTCTTC. Encoded protein: CASRKLAGYNEQFF.

This clone has a handful of counts. The rearrangement links TRBV30 to TRBJ2-2; 9 nucleotides match TRBD2. The CDR3 covers 16 residues. V was clipped by 4 bases and J by 11 bases; unmatched bases: 17. Looked up from germline, CDR1 is GTSNPN and CDR2 is SVGIG (reference sequence). CDR3 sequence (DNA): TGTGCCTGGAATATTCTTGAGGGACTAGCCAGGGGAGAGCTGTTTTTT. Its translation: CAWNILEGLARGELFF.